This T cell receptor beta chain was documented in a study of CD8 T cells in Susac syndrome. Study results and caveats: In its TCR sequencing and HLA analysis, the study acknowledged that the number of individuals was relatively small.

Germline values: CDR1 MNHNS, CDR2 SASEGT. Trimming removed 7 bases at V and 7 bases at J, with 17 bases between. The CDR3 contains 15 residues. On this clonotype: Its specificity is unknown.

An input of roughly 0.5 to 1 ug of RNA was subjected to reverse transcription using random hexamers. The authors amplified TCR beta CDR3 across 54 Vbeta and 13 Jbeta using immunoSEQ multiplex PCR. TCRdb reprocessed the immunoSEQ multiplex PCR reads via MiXCR and lists one record per CDR3 protein. The repertoire holds roughly 300,000 distinct CDR3 sequences, about 88% seen once, with 0.11% in the top ten. From blood CD8+ and CD4+ T cells, the TCR beta chain was sequenced. Treatment-naive patients with stable or active relapsing-remitting disease were the multiple sclerosis controls. The receptor comes from a human donor with multiple sclerosis. The sample was CD8+ T cells from PBMCs. V and J are TRBV6-1 and TRBJ1-6, with D possibly TRBD1 on 6 matching bases. The CDR3 spells CASNWAQGRNSPLHF. The CDR3 DNA sequence: TGTGCCAGCAATTGGGCCCAGGGGCGAAATTCACCCCTCCACTTT.